These 6 T cell receptor beta chains originate from one sample sequenced in a study of shared clonotypes between healthy human individuals. Sequenced by immunoSEQ multiplex PCR; TCRdb stores in-frame clones only, minus some. The sample lists around 2.5 million clones; roughly 93% were seen once. Sample: naive CD4+ T cells from PBMCs. Subset specified: CD45RA+ positively selected. These receptors were obtained from a man between 18 and 29 years old in good health. Some clones in this sample may be carry-over from other donors' samples.

V gene TRBV25-1 combines with J gene TRBJ1-4; no firm D call. Germline V CDR1 and CDR2: MGHDK, SYGVNS. The V end lost 5 bases, the J end lost 7 bases, and 14 bases lay between the germline ends. The CDR3 covers 14 residues. The CDR3 is CASSPGTESEKLFF. CDR3 in DNA: TGTGCCAGCAGTCCCGGCACGGAGAGTGAAAAACTGTTTTTT.

This chain links TRBV6-1 with TRBJ2-7; either TRBD1 or TRBD2 may fit D (5 bases each). Germline loops: CDR1 MNHNS, CDR2 SASEGT. The length of the CDR3 is 14 residues. Trimming pared 6 bases from V and 6 bases from J, leaving 18 bases between. CDR3 region: CASRRGRADGEQYF. DNA for the CDR3: TGTGCCAGCAGGAGGGGACGGGCGGATGGCGAGCAGTACTTC.

This rearrangement joins TRBV5-4 to TRBJ2-1; 11 bases line up with TRBD2. The CDR3 totals 19 residues. Per the germline V gene, CDR1 is SGHNT and CDR2 is YYREEE (reference sequence). The V segment lost 4 bases and the J segment 0 bases; nucleotides outside the gene matches: 12. The CDR3 DNA follows: TGTGCCAGCAGCCCGCCGGGTAGCGGGAGGGATTCCTCCTACAATGAGCAGTTCTTC. Encoded protein: CASSPPGSGRDSSYNEQFF.

A note on this clone: Other nucleotide sequences in the sample specify the same CDR3. The chain carries TRBV2 and TRBJ2-3; D not certain. The germline V gene encodes CDR1 SNHLY and CDR2 FYNNEI. The CDR3 extends over 12 amino acids. V was cut by 2 bases and J by 7 bases, with 7 bases left in between. Here the CDR3 DNA reads TGTGCCAGCAGTGAAAGGGATAATACGCAGTATTTT. The encoded protein is CASSERDNTQYF.

The V gene is TRBV5-4, the J gene TRBJ1-3; the D is unclear. Germline values: CDR1 SGHNT, CDR2 YYREEE (reference sequence). V lost 0 bases, J lost 0 bases, and 13 bases lay in between. The CDR3 is 17 residues long. The CDR3 coding sequence is TGTGCCAGCAGCTTGGGGGGTCAGTCCCCCTCTGGAAACACCATATATTTT. This codes for CASSLGGQSPSGNTIYF.

The chain couples TRBV5-4 to TRBJ2-2; D is undetermined. The V gene's germline CDR1 is SGHNT and CDR2 YYREEE (reference sequence). Trimming removed 0 bases at V and 2 bases at J, with 11 bases between. The CDR3 length is 16 residues. The DNA for the CDR3 is TGTGCCAGCAGCTTGGCGTCGGCTTTTAACACCGGGGAGCTGTTTTTT. It translates to CASSLASAFNTGELFF.